The 7 T cell receptor beta chains presented below share a single source sample, sequenced in a study of blood T cells in healthy people across ages. Using a J-beta primer mix together with a sample-barcoded 5' primer, a second PCR was run for roughly 6 to 11 cycles. TCRdb redid the calling of the 5' RACE reads with MiXCR, one entry per CDR3 protein. The profile shows 1.4 million or so distinct CDR3 sequences, approximately 43% of them singletons. Input material: blood. These receptors originate from a woman between 18 and 29 years old in good health.

V gene TRBV5-1 combines with J gene TRBJ2-7; possibly TRBD1 or TRBD2 for D (5 bases each). The CDR3 is 15 residues long. V gave up 6 bases and J gave up 7 bases, with 23 bases separating them. Germline V gene sequence: CDR1 SGHRS, CDR2 YFSETQ. Here the CDR3 DNA reads TGCGCCAGCACCCACGGGGCAGGTGCCTACAATGAGCAGTACTTC. Its translation: CASTHGAGAYNEQYF.

This rearrangement joins TRBV12-3 or TRBV12-4 to TRBJ1-2, with unresolved D. This CDR3 spans 12 amino acids. V gave up 3 bases and J gave up 8 bases, with 10 bases separating them. As DNA, the CDR3 is TGTGCCAGCAGTTTTTGGGATAACGGCTACACCTTC. Its translation: CASSFWDNGYTF.

The table lists this clonotype with a few counts. The chain carries TRBV7-9 and TRBJ1-4; D perhaps matches TRBD1 (5 bases). Germline V CDR1 and CDR2: SEHNR, FQNEAQ (reference sequence). CDR3 size: 12 residues. The V gene lost 8 bases and the J gene lost 7 bases, with 11 bases spanning the gap. DNA for the CDR3: TGTGCCAGCTCAGGGAAGGGTGAAAAACTGTTTTTT. It codes for CASSGKGEKLFF.

CDR3 in amino acids: CAWSPGLSSYNEQFF. CDR3 bases: TGTGCCTGGAGTCCCGGGTTGAGCTCCTACAATGAGCAGTTCTTC. V and J are TRBV30 and TRBJ2-1; no clear D gene. Trimming cost V 2 bases and J 0 bases, with 11 bases left between them. The CDR3 totals 15 residues. Per the germline V gene, CDR1 is GTSNPN and CDR2 is SVGIG (reference sequence).

In its sample, this clonotype was seen a few times. The V call is TRBV5-1, the J call TRBJ2-5; TRBD1 is a possible D gene (6 bases). This CDR3 contains 13 residues. Germline V gene sequence: CDR1 SGHRS, CDR2 YFSETQ. Between the trimmed V and J ends, which lost 6 bases and 1 base, there was a span of 10 bases. CDR3 region: CASIGQTQETQYF. The DNA of the CDR3 is TGCGCCAGCATCGGACAGACCCAAGAGACCCAGTACTTC.

Only a few counts were recorded for this clonotype. The chain recombines TRBV5-1 with TRBJ1-4, with TRBD1 identical over 9 bases. CDR1 is SGHRS and CDR2 is YFSETQ in the germline V gene. The length of the CDR3 is 17 residues. V lost 4 bases, J lost 0 bases, and 7 bases stayed unmatched. The DNA of the CDR3 is TGCGCCAGCAGCCGATCCGGGACAGGGTCAACTAATGAAAAACTGTTTTTT. It specifies CASSRSGTGSTNEKLFF.

The chain couples TRBV12-3 or TRBV12-4 to TRBJ2-4; TRBD1 agrees at 11 bases. The CDR3 is 18 amino acids. Trimming removed 7 bases from V and 0 bases from J; junction bases left unmatched: 11. This CDR3 reads CASNPRTGGPLAKNIQYF. The DNA for the CDR3 is TGTGCCAGCAATCCCAGGACAGGGGGCCCCTTAGCCAAAAACATTCAGTACTTC.